This T cell receptor (beta chain) comes out of a study of type 1 regulatory T cells. Background on the study: T-allo10 is an in vitro-generated, Tr1-enriched CD4 T cell product specific for alloantigen.

T-allo10 cells from the graft donor were described as anergic, host-alloantigen-specific, and alloantigen-specific suppressors. The V gene end was trimmed by 0 bases and the J gene end by 2 bases; junction bases not matched to a gene: 7. CDR1 is MNHNY, CDR2 SVGAGI, per germline (reference sequence). The CDR3 runs to 17 residues. Concerning this clonotype itself: The antigen remains undetermined.

MiXCR, applied by TCRdb to the reads, yields one record per CDR3 protein. In the table there are 60,000 to 70,000 distinct CDR3 sequences, about 69% of which are singletons. Sequencing was done on a sample of cultured T cells, either the whole culture or a sorted T cell fraction (not recorded which). Subset given: Tr1-enriched cell product generated in vitro against host alloantigens. This chain links TRBV6-6 with TRBJ2-3; 8 nucleotides agree with TRBD2. The receptor comes from a human donor in good health. CDR3 nucleotide sequence: TGTGCCAGCAGTTACTCGACGTTAGCGGGGAACACAGATACGCAGTATTTT. This sequence encodes CASSYSTLAGNTDTQYF.